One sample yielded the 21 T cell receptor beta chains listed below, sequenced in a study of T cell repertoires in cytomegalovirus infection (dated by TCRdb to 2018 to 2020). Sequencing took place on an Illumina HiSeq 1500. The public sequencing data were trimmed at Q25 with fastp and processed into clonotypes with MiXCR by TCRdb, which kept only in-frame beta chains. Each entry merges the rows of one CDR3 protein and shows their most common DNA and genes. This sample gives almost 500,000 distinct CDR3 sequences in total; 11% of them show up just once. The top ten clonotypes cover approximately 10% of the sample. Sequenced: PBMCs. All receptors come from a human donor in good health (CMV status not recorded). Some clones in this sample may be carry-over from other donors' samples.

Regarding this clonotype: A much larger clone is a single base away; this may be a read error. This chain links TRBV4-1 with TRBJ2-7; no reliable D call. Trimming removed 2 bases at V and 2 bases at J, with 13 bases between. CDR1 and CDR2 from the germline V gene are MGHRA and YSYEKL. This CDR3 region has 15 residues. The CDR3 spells CASSQLVQVAYEQYF. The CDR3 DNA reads TGCGCCAGCAGCCAACTCGTCCAGGTGGCCTACGAGCAGTACTTC.

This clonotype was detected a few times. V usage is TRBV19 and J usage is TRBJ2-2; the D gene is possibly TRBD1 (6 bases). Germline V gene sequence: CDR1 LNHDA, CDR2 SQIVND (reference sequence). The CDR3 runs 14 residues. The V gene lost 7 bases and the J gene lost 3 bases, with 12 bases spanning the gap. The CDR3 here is CASNQGTYTGELFF. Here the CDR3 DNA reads TGTGCCAGTAATCAAGGGACATACACCGGGGAGCTGTTTTTT. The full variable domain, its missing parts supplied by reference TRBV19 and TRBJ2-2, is DGGITQSPKYLFRKEGQNVTLSCEQNLNHDAMYWYRQDPGQGLRLIYYSQIVNDFQKGDIAEGYSVSREKKESFPLTVTSAQKNPTAFYLCASNQGTYTGELFFGEGSRLTVL.

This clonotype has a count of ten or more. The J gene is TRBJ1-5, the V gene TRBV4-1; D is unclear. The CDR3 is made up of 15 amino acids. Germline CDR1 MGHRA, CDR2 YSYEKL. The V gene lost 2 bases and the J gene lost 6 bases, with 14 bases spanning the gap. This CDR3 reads CASSQTNRVGQPQHF. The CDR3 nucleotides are TGCGCCAGCAGCCAAACGAACAGAGTCGGTCAGCCCCAGCATTTT.

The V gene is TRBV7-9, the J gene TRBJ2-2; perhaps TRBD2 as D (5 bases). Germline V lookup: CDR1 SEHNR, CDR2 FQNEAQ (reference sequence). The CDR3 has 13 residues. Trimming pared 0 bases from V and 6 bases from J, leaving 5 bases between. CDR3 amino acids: CASSLARAGELFF. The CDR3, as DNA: TGTGCCAGCAGCTTAGCGCGGGCCGGGGAGCTGTTTTTT.

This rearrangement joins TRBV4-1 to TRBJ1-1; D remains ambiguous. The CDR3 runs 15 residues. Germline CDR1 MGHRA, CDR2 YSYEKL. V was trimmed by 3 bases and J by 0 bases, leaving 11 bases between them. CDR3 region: CASSHELAMNTEAFF. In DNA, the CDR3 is TGCGCCAGCAGCCATGAACTGGCCATGAACACTGAAGCTTTCTTT.

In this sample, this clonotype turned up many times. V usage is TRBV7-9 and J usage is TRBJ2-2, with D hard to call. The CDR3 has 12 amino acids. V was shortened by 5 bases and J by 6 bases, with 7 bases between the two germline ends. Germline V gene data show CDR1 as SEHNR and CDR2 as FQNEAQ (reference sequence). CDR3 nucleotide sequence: TGTGCCAGCAGCCCCGTCTCCGGGGAGCTGTTTTTT. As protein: CASSPVSGELFF.

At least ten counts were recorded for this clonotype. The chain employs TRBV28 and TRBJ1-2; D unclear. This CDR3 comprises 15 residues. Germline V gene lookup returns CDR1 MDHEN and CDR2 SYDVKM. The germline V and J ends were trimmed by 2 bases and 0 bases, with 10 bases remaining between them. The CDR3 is CASSLLTPTNYGYTF. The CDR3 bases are TGTGCCAGCAGTTTACTCACACCTACTAACTATGGCTACACCTTC.

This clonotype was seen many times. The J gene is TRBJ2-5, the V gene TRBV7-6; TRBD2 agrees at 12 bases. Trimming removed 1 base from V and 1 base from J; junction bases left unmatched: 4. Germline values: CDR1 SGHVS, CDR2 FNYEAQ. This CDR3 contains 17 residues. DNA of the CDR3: TGTGCCAGCAGCTTAGTAGGACTAGCGGGGCTCCAAGAGACCCAGTACTTC. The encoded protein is CASSLVGLAGLQETQYF.

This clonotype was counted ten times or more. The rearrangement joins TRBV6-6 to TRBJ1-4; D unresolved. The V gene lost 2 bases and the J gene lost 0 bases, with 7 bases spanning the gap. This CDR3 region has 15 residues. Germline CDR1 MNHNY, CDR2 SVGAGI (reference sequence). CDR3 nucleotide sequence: TGTGCCAGCAGTTACATCGAGTCAACTAATGAAAAACTGTTTTTT. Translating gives CASSYIESTNEKLFF.

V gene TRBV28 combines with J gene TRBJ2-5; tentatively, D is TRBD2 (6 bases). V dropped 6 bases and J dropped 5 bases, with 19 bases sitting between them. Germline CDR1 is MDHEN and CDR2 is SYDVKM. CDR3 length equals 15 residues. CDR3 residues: CASSPFWEVEETQYF. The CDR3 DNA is TGTGCCAGCAGCCCCTTCTGGGAGGTAGAGGAGACCCAGTACTTC.

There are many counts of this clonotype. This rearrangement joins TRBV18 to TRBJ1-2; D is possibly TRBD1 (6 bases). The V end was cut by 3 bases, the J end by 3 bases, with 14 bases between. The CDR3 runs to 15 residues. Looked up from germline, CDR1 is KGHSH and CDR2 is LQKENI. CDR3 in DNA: TGTGCCAGCTCACCCGTGTACAGGGACCACTATGGCTACACCTTC. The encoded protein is CASSPVYRDHYGYTF.

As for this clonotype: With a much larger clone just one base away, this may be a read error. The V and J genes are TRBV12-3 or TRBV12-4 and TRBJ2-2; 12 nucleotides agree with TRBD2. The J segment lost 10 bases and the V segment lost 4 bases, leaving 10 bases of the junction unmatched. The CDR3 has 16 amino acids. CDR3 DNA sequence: TGTGCCAGCAGTTCTCGACTAGCGGGAGTTCGGGAGGAGCTGTTTTTT. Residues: CASSSRLAGVREELFF.

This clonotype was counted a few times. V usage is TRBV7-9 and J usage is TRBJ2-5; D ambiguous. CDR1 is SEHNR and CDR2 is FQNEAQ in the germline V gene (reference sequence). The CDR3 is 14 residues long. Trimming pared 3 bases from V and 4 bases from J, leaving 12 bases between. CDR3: CASSLIPRRETQYF. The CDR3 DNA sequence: TGTGCCAGCAGCTTGATTCCTAGACGAGAGACCCAGTACTTC.

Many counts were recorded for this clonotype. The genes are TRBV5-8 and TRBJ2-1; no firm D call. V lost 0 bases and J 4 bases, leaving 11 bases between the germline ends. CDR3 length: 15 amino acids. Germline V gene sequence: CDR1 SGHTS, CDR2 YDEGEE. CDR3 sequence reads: CASSLGGSLYNEQFF. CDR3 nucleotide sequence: TGTGCCAGCAGCTTGGGCGGTTCCTTATACAATGAGCAGTTCTTC.

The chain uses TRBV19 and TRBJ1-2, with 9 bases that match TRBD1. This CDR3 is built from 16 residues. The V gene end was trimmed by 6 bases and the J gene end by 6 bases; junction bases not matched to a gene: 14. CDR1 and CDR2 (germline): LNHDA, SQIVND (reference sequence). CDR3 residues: CASSSLPGQGMDGYTF. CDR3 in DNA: TGTGCCAGTAGCAGCTTACCGGGACAGGGAATGGATGGCTACACCTTC.

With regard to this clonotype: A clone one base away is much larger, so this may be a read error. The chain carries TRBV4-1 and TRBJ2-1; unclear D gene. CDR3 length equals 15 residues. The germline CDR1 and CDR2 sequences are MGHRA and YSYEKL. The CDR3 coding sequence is TGCGCCATCAGCCCCCGAATTTTGGCGGACAATGAGCAGTTCTTC. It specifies CAISPRILADNEQFF.

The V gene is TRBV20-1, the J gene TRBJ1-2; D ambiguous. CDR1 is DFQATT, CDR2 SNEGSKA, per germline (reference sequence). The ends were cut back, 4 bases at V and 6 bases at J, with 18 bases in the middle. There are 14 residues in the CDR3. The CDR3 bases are TGCAGTGCTAAGGATAGGGTATTCGAGCATGGCTACACCTTC. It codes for CSAKDRVFEHGYTF.

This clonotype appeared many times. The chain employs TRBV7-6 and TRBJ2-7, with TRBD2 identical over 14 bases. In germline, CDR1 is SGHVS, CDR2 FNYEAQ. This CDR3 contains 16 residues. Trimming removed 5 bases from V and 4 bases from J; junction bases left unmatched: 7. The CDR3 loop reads CASSAGLAGEVYEQYF. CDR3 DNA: TGTGCCAGCAGCGCGGGACTAGCGGGAGAGGTATACGAGCAGTACTTC. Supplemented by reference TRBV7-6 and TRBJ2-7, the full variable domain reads GAGVSQSPRYKVTKRGQDVALRCDPISGHVSLYWYRQALGQGPEFLTYFNYEAQQDKSGLPNDRFSAERPEGSISTLTIQRTEQRDSAMYRCASSAGLAGEVYEQYFGPGTRLTVT.

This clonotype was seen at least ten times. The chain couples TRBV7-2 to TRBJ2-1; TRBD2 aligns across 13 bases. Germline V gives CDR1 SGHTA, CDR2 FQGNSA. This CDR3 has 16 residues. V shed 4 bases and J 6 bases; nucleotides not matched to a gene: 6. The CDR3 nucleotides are TGTGCCAGCAGCTCCCCCGGGACTAGCGGGGCCAATGAGCAGTTCTTC. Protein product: CASSSPGTSGANEQFF. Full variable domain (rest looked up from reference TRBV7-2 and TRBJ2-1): GAGVSQSPSNKVTEKGKDVELRCDPISGHTALYWYRQSLGQGLEFLIYFQGNSAPDKSGLPSDRFSAERTGGSVSTLTIQRTQQEDSAVYLCASSSPGTSGANEQFFGPGTRLTVL.

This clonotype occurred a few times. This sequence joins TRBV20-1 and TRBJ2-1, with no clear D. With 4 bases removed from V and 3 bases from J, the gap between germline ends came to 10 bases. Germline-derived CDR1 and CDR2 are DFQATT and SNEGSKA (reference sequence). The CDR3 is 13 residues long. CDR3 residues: CSAIPIIYNEQFF. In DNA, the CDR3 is TGCAGTGCTATACCCATCATCTACAATGAGCAGTTCTTC.

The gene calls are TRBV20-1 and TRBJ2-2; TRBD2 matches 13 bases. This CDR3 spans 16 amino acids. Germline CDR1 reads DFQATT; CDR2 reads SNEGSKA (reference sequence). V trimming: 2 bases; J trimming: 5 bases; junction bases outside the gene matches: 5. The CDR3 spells CSARSGLAGVTGELFF. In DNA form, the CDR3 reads TGCAGTGCTAGATCCGGACTAGCGGGAGTTACCGGGGAGCTGTTTTTT.